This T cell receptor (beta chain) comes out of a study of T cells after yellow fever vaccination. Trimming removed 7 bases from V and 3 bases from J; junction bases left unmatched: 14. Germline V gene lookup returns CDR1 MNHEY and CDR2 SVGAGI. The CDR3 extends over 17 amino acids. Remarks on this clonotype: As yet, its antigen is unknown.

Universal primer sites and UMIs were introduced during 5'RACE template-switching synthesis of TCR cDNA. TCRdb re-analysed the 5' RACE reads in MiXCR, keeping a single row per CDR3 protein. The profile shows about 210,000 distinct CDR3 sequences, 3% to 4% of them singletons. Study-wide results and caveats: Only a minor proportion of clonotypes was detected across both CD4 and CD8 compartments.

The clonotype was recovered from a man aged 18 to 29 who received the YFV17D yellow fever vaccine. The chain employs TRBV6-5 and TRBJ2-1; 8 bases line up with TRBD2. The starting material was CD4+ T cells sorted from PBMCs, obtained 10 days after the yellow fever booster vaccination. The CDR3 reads CASTNTRGAVRYNEQFF. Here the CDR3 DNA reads TGTGCCAGCACGAACACGCGGGGGGCCGTCCGCTACAATGAGCAGTTCTTC.